Below are 4 T cell receptor beta chains sequenced from a single sample in a study of T cells after yellow fever vaccination. TCRdb ran MiXCR on the 5' RACE reads and lists one entry per CDR3 protein. The table lists some 300,000 distinct CDR3 sequences, around 3.6% of them singletons. This material consisted of PBMCs, taken on the day of the yellow fever booster vaccination. All receptors derive from a man aged 18 to 35 who received the YFV17D yellow fever vaccine.

The V and J genes are TRBV7-2 and TRBJ1-1, with 8 bases matching TRBD1. The CDR3 spans 14 residues. The J segment lost 1 base and the V segment lost 6 bases, leaving 4 bases of the junction unmatched. Germline CDR1 reads SGHTA; CDR2 reads FQGNSA. The CDR3 is CASSRDRRNTEAFF. The CDR3 coding sequence is TGTGCCAGCAGTCGGGACAGGAGGAACACTGAAGCTTTCTTT.

This clonotype was seen many times. The genes are TRBV15 and TRBJ1-4; D is undetermined. Trimming took 0 bases from V and 8 from J, leaving 4 bases between them. CDR3 length equals 12 residues. Germline CDR1 and CDR2: LNHNV and YYDKDF (reference sequence). CDR3 coding DNA: TGTGCCACCAGCAGAGATGTCGAAAAACTGTTTTTT. Its protein is CATSRDVEKLFF.

In its sample, this clonotype was seen many times. The J gene is TRBJ1-1, the V gene TRBV6-6, with D hard to call. The CDR3 is 13 amino acids. V was shortened by 4 bases and J by 1 base, with 7 bases between the two germline ends. From germline, CDR1 is MNHNY and CDR2 SVGAGI (reference sequence). The CDR3 protein is CASSFERNTEAFF. CDR3 coding DNA: TGTGCCAGCAGTTTTGAAAGGAACACTGAAGCTTTCTTT.

At least ten counts were recorded for this clonotype. The genes are TRBV7-9 and TRBJ2-7; no firm D call. Germline V gives CDR1 SEHNR, CDR2 FQNEAQ (reference sequence). Trimming removed 0 bases at V and 6 bases at J, with 18 bases between. This CDR3 region has 16 residues. This CDR3 is CASSLAPRTAKGEQYF. CDR3 coding DNA: TGTGCCAGCAGCTTAGCGCCGAGGACCGCTAAGGGCGAGCAGTACTTC. Drawing the rest from reference TRBV7-9 and TRBJ2-7, the complete variable domain is DTGVSQNPRHKITKRGQNVTFRCDPISEHNRLYWYRQTLGQGPEFLTYFQNEAQLEKSRLLSDRFSAERPKGSFSTLEIQRTEQGDSAMYLCASSLAPRTAKGEQYFGPGTRLTVT.